What follows are 29 T cell receptor beta chains derived from one specimen sequenced in a study of long-term antiretroviral therapy in people with HIV. The libraries were made with immunoSEQ v3.0 at survey level. Generated by immunoSEQ multiplex PCR, the TCRdb table keeps only in-frame clones and is missing some. Here the sample spans around 28,000 clones, roughly 89% being singletons. Sequences were derived from unsorted PBMCs, sampled 1.8 years after starting antiretroviral therapy. The receptor source for this set is a woman aged 18-29 years with HIV.

The chain carries TRBV6-5 and TRBJ2-7; tentative D call: TRBD1 (6 bases). The CDR3 has 14 residues. V lost 5 bases and J 1 base, leaving 12 bases between the germline ends. The V gene's germline CDR1 is MNHEY and CDR2 SVGAGI. The CDR3 region is CASSRTVPSYEQYF. The CDR3 region has the DNA TGTGCCAGCAGTCGGACAGTACCTTCCTACGAGCAGTACTTC.

This sequence joins TRBV19 and TRBJ1-1; 7 bases fit TRBD1. V shed 4 bases, J shed 0 bases, and the junction held 5 bases outside the gene matches. Germline values: CDR1 LNHDA, CDR2 SQIVND (reference sequence). This CDR3 has 15 residues. As DNA, the CDR3 is TGTGCCAGTAGTAGGGACAGAATAATGAACACTGAAGCTTTCTTT. Translated, it gives CASSRDRIMNTEAFF.

This clone appeared a single time. This chain joins TRBV20-1 and TRBJ1-1, with D hard to call. V was shortened by 5 bases and J by 4 bases, with 8 bases between the two germline ends. CDR1 is DFQATT and CDR2 is SNEGSKA in the germline V gene (reference sequence). CDR3 size: 11 residues. The CDR3 sequence is CSAARSTEAFF. The CDR3 DNA reads as TGCAGTGCTGCCAGGAGCACTGAAGCTTTCTTT.

The chain couples TRBV7-8 to TRBJ2-7, with D perhaps matching TRBD2 (5 bases). V was clipped by 1 base and J by 4 bases, with 8 bases between them. The CDR3 totals 13 residues. Germline CDR1 and CDR2: SGHVS and FQNEAQ. As DNA, the CDR3 is TGTGCCAGCAGCTTAGAAGCGGTTTACGAGCAGTACTTC. Translating it yields CASSLEAVYEQYF.

In this sample, this clone is medium-sized. The chain couples TRBV7-8 to TRBJ2-3; possibly TRBD2 for D (6 bases). CDR1 is SGHVS and CDR2 is FQNEAQ in the germline V gene. Trimming pared 1 base from V and 2 bases from J, leaving 10 bases between. The CDR3 spans 15 residues. The CDR3 nucleotides read TGTGCCAGCAGCTTAGGGGGCGGGAACACAGATACGCAGTATTTT. The encoded protein is CASSLGGGNTDTQYF.

This chain connects TRBV6-5 to TRBJ2-7; tentative D call: TRBD2 (6 bases). V gave up 9 bases and J gave up 0 bases, with 12 bases separating them. The length of the CDR3 is 13 residues. The germline V gene has CDR1 MNHEY and CDR2 SVGAGI. The CDR3 coding sequence is TGTGCCAGTTTAGCGGACCTCTCCTACGAGCAGTACTTC. This sequence encodes CASLADLSYEQYF.

This clone has just one count. The rearrangement joins TRBV7-2 to TRBJ2-2; D gene uncertain. Germline loops: CDR1 SGHTA, CDR2 FQGNSA. This CDR3 comprises 14 residues. V shed 4 bases and J shed 2 bases, with 8 bases lying between them. CDR3 DNA: TGTGCCAGCAGCTCCGGTAGCAACACCGGGGAGCTGTTTTTT. Protein sequence: CASSSGSNTGELFF.

This clone was counted once. This chain uses TRBV5-1 with TRBJ2-5; 12 positions agree with TRBD2. Germline CDR1 and CDR2: SGHRS and YFSETQ. The trim removed 5 bases at V and 4 bases at J, leaving 3 bases unmatched. The CDR3 has 14 amino acids. DNA of the CDR3: TGCGCCAGCAGGGGGGGACTAGCGGGAGAGACCCAGTACTTC. Encoded protein: CASRGGLAGETQYF.

The chain's CDR3 is CASSSRGPEQYF. Here the CDR3 DNA reads TGTGCCAGCAGTTCCAGGGGGCCCGAGCAGTACTTC. The rearrangement uses TRBV6-6 and TRBJ2-7, with 8 bases matching TRBD1. Trimming at V came to 4 bases and at J to 6 bases, leaving 2 bases not matched to a gene. Germline CDR1 reads MNHNY; CDR2 reads SVGAGI (reference sequence). The CDR3 extends over 12 amino acids.

The genes are TRBV13 and TRBJ2-2; either TRBD1 or TRBD2 may fit D (7 bases each). Germline V gives CDR1 PRHDT, CDR2 FYEKMQ (reference sequence). The length of the CDR3 is 14 residues. Trimming pared 6 bases from V and 6 bases from J, leaving 14 bases between. CDR3 in amino acids: CASRGGGSPGELFF. The CDR3, as DNA: TGTGCCAGCAGGGGAGGGGGCTCTCCCGGGGAGCTGTTTTTT.

The rearrangement uses TRBV18 and TRBJ2-7, with 8 bases fitting TRBD1. V shed 1 base, J shed 7 bases, and the junction held 9 bases outside the gene matches. Looked up from germline, CDR1 is KGHSH and CDR2 is LQKENI. The CDR3 is 15 amino acids. For the CDR3, the DNA is TGTGCCAGCTCACCACGAGGTCAGGGGGCTGGGGAGCAGTACTTC. Translating it yields CASSPRGQGAGEQYF.

The V gene is TRBV27, the J gene TRBJ1-3; D is unresolved. From germline, CDR1 is MNHEY and CDR2 SMNVEV (reference sequence). V lost 4 bases and J 0 bases, leaving 10 bases between the germline ends. The CDR3 has 15 residues. The DNA for the CDR3 is TGTGCCAGCAGTTCCCATCTCTACTCTGGAAACACCATATATTTT. The encoded protein is CASSSHLYSGNTIYF.

The sample holds one count of this clone. The V call is TRBV9, the J call TRBJ2-1, with 10 bases fitting TRBD2. CDR3 size: 16 residues. J lost 9 bases, V lost 0 bases, and 9 bases had no gene match. CDR1 is SGDLS, CDR2 YYNGEE, per germline. The CDR3 here is CASSVGPSGSYGEQFF. The CDR3, as DNA: TGTGCCAGCAGCGTAGGTCCTAGCGGGAGCTACGGTGAGCAGTTCTTC.

The chain carries TRBV7-2 and TRBJ2-1, with D uncertain. The germline V gene has CDR1 SGHTA and CDR2 FQGNSA. V lost 0 bases and J 3 bases, leaving 9 bases between the germline ends. The CDR3 sequence is 15 residues long. The CDR3 region is CASSLAPVYYNEQFF. In DNA form, the CDR3 reads TGTGCCAGCAGCTTAGCACCGGTTTACTACAATGAGCAGTTCTTC.

The chain is built from TRBV7-3 and TRBJ2-1; D gene uncertain. CDR1 SGHTA and CDR2 FQGTGA come from the germline V gene. The CDR3 spans 15 residues. The V gene lost 3 bases and the J gene lost 1 base, with 10 bases spanning the gap. The CDR3 bases are TGTGCCAGCAGCTTTGCTGGTGCGTCCTACAATGAGCAGTTCTTC. The encoded protein is CASSFAGASYNEQFF.

In this sample, this clone turned up once. The chain couples TRBV10-2 to TRBJ2-7; D may match TRBD1 or TRBD2 (5 bases each). The CDR3 is 13 residues long. Trimming took 6 bases from V and 4 from J, leaving 13 bases between them. CDR1 WSHSY and CDR2 SAAADI come from the germline V gene. The CDR3, as DNA: TGCGCCAGCAGCTATGGGACCCGGTACGAGCAGTACTTC. Residues: CASSYGTRYEQYF.

The J gene is TRBJ2-7, the V gene TRBV6-5; weak D call: TRBD1 (5 bases). With 6 bases removed from V and 3 bases from J, the gap between germline ends came to 12 bases. Germline lookup yields CDR1 MNHEY and CDR2 SVGAGI. There are 13 residues in the CDR3. CDR3 nucleotides: TGTGCCAGCAGCCGACAGAAGGACTACGAGCAGTACTTC. It codes for CASSRQKDYEQYF.

The genes are TRBV7-2 and TRBJ1-1; D possibly corresponds to TRBD1 (6 bases). The ends were cut back, 1 base at V and 4 bases at J, with 22 bases in the middle. This CDR3 comprises 18 residues. Per germline, CDR1 SGHTA and CDR2 FQGNSA. The CDR3 is CASSLGPAGATPLTEAFF. CDR3 DNA sequence: TGTGCCAGCAGCTTAGGCCCCGCAGGGGCCACCCCTCTCACTGAAGCTTTCTTT.

The rearrangement uses TRBV28 and TRBJ1-3; maybe TRBD1 (5 bases). The CDR3 spans 15 residues. CDR1 is MDHEN, CDR2 SYDVKM, per germline. V gave up 8 bases and J gave up 2 bases, with 16 bases separating them. The CDR3 DNA follows: TGTGCCAGCCCGTGGGGGGGGAGGCCTGGAAACACCATATATTTT. This translates into CASPWGGRPGNTIYF.

The V gene is TRBV7-2, the J gene TRBJ1-5; unclear D gene. CDR1 and CDR2 (germline): SGHTA, FQGNSA. The CDR3 sequence is 13 residues long. V gave up 3 bases and J gave up 1 base, with 4 bases separating them. This chain's CDR3 is CASSLTSNQPQHF. In DNA, the CDR3 is TGTGCCAGCAGCTTGACCAGCAATCAGCCCCAGCATTTT.

The rearrangement uses TRBV19 and TRBJ2-7; the match to TRBD2 covers 8 bases. J lost 2 bases, V lost 6 bases, and 9 bases had no gene match. The CDR3 extends over 15 amino acids. Germline CDR1 and CDR2: LNHDA and SQIVND (reference sequence). The CDR3 sequence is CASSVTAGETYEQYF. For the CDR3, the DNA is TGTGCCAGTAGCGTGACAGCGGGAGAGACCTACGAGCAGTACTTC.

The chain couples TRBV4-3 to TRBJ1-2; D possibly corresponds to TRBD1 (6 bases). V lost 0 bases to trimming and J lost 8 bases, with 13 bases between them. The CDR3 runs 14 residues. Germline V gene data show CDR1 as LGHNA and CDR2 as YSLEER. The CDR3 loop is CASSQDRGAGGYTF. The CDR3 DNA follows: TGCGCCAGCAGCCAAGATCGGGGGGCAGGAGGCTACACCTTC.

This clone was seen a single time. The V call is TRBV15, the J call TRBJ2-1; 7 bases fit TRBD2. Trimming took 0 bases from V and 4 from J; bases not matched to a gene: 6. The CDR3 loop spans 16 amino acids. Germline-derived CDR1 and CDR2 are LNHNV and YYDKDF (reference sequence). The CDR3 bases are TGTGCCACCAGCAGAGATCTAGCGGTTTCATACAATGAGCAGTTCTTC. Translating gives CATSRDLAVSYNEQFF.

V usage is TRBV19 and J usage is TRBJ1-1; D gene ambiguous. Germline V CDR1 and CDR2: LNHDA, SQIVND (reference sequence). The CDR3 totals 11 residues. Deletions cut 7 bases from V and 6 bases from J, with 9 bases between. Written as DNA, the CDR3 is TGTGCCAGTAAAACCCTGGCTGAAGCTTTCTTT. Translated: CASKTLAEAFF.

The rearrangement uses TRBV7-2 and TRBJ2-7; D possibly uses TRBD1 or TRBD2 (5 bases each). CDR1 is SGHTA and CDR2 is FQGNSA in the germline V gene. Trimming cost V 3 bases and J 1 base, with 13 bases left between them. CDR3 length equals 15 residues. For the CDR3, the DNA is TGTGCCAGCAGCTTTTCCCGGGGCACGTCCTACGAGCAGTACTTC. Protein sequence: CASSFSRGTSYEQYF. The variable domain in full, completed from reference TRBV7-2 and TRBJ2-7, reads GAGVSQSPSNKVTEKGKDVELRCDPISGHTALYWYRQSLGQGLEFLIYFQGNSAPDKSGLPSDRFSAERTGGSVSTLTIQRTQQEDSAVYLCASSFSRGTSYEQYFGPGTRLTVT.

The chain links TRBV7-3 to TRBJ2-2; D is perhaps TRBD1 or TRBD2 (5 bases each). Trimming removed 4 bases from V and 3 bases from J, with 18 bases in between. This CDR3 is built from 17 residues. The germline gives CDR1 SGHTA, CDR2 FQGTGA. CDR3 DNA: TGTGCCAGCAGCTCCCTAGGGGCGGGTGAGGACACCGGGGAGCTGTTTTTT. This sequence encodes CASSSLGAGEDTGELFF.

This clone was detected a few times. The CDR3 DNA is TGTGCCAGCAGTTTATGGGGGACTATCAAACCCTACGAGCAGTACTTC. Its protein is CASSLWGTIKPYEQYF. V and J are TRBV27 and TRBJ2-7; 7 nucleotides agree with TRBD2. With V trimmed by 1 base and J by 2 bases, 8 bases remained unmatched. Looked up from germline, CDR1 is MNHEY and CDR2 is SMNVEV (reference sequence). The CDR3 runs 16 residues.

The chain joins TRBV9 to TRBJ2-3; 8 bases are a match to TRBD2. This CDR3 spans 16 amino acids. Trimming removed 2 bases from V and 2 bases from J; junction bases left unmatched: 7. Per germline, CDR1 SGDLS and CDR2 YYNGEE. The CDR3 coding sequence is TGTGCCAGCAGCGTGACCGGACTAGCTGACACAGATACGCAGTATTTT. Translation: CASSVTGLADTDTQYF.

This CDR3 is CASSDTEAFF. For the CDR3, the DNA is TGTGCCAGCAGTGACACTGAAGCTTTCTTT. The chain links TRBV28 to TRBJ1-1, with D unresolved. V lost 5 bases and J lost 3, with 1 base in between. The germline V gene encodes CDR1 MDHEN and CDR2 SYDVKM. This CDR3 is 10 amino acids long.